This T cell receptor (beta chain) was captured in a study of shared clonotypes between healthy human individuals. Study findings and constraints: Among donors, the sharing of clonotypes was expected to be influenced by sequencing depth.

Germline CDR1 DFQATT, CDR2 SNEGSKA (reference sequence). Trimming took 5 bases from V and 6 from J, leaving 10 bases between them. The CDR3 loop spans 11 amino acids. A CD45RA-negative memory subset and a CD45RA+ naive subset were separated from the CD4+ cells. As concerns this clone: Antigen: not known.

Researchers divided each subset's genomic DNA evenly across several immunoSEQ plates. The DNA input per sorted-subset replicate PCR was 200 to 250 ng, corresponding to some 33,000 T cell genomes. The repertoire was sequenced with immunoSEQ multiplex PCR; TCRdb's copy has only in-frame clones and lacks some. The data hold approximately 180,000 clones, with around 93% observed a single time. The chain links TRBV20-1 to TRBJ1-2; no reliable D call. The sequenced sample was naive CD4+ T cells sorted from blood. Sample subset: CD45RA+ positively selected. This TCR was recovered from a woman aged 25 to 39 in good health. The CDR3 nucleotides read TGCAGTGCTGTCGGAGTCCATGGCTACACCTTC. Amino acids: CSAVGVHGYTF.